Included here is one TCR beta chain sequence, with context. Its antigen remains undetermined. Base qualities are not at hand, and no much larger clone is one base apart. These data belong to a study of immune evolution from preneoplasia to lung adenocarcinoma (dated by TCRdb to 2020 to 2023). At the level of the whole study: The study profiled immune contexture across lung adenocarcinoma precursors and invasive adenocarcinoma using immune gene expression, TCR sequencing and multiplex immunofluorescence. The immune data were integrated with whole exome sequencing and methylation data obtained from the same cohort of nodules. A total of roughly 51 patients with pulmonary nodules who underwent surgical resection were included in the overall cohort. Resected precursor lesions (AAH, AIS, MIA) and invasive adenocarcinomas were compared against paired morphologically normal lung tissue. Sample size was based on specimen availability rather than a prior power calculation. TCR sequencing data came from approximately 51 patients. According to the study, some 100 samples went through TCR sequencing. Class I HLA alleles were inferred from exome data with POLYSOLVER, and allele-specific HLA loss was detected with LOHHLA. Here is what the overall study found, with its caveats: Normal lung had the highest top T cell clone frequencies, and these frequencies appeared to fall progressively from AAH through AIS, MIA and invasive adenocarcinoma. Normal lung showed the highest clonality, whereas later-stage lesions appeared to have higher T cell density and diversity but lower clonality. Because every patient came from Japan and China, how well the results apply to Western populations was uncertain. Findings were based on association rather than direct causation; larger cohorts with long-term follow-up and longitudinal biopsies were deemed needed.

From the cysteine through the phenylalanine, the CDR3 covers 16 amino acids. This entry keeps only the CDR3 DNA: 48 bases, framed from base 1. The germline ends are 16 bases apart after V is trimmed by 4 bases and J by 0 bases. From the germline V gene (reference sequence), CDR1 is GTSNPN and CDR2 is SVGIG. Patients underwent resection in Japan or China between about 2014 and 2017. The histologic diagnosis of each case was independently confirmed on H&E slides by two lung cancer pathologists. DNA was isolated from FFPE tissue using the AllPrep DNA/RNA FFPE Kit. TCR beta CDR3 regions were sequenced from DNA using the immunoSEQ hsTCRbeta Kit. The published analysis was carried out like this. TCR sequencing data were analysed with the ImmunoSEQ Analyzer. T cell clonality was calculated on productive rearrangements as 1 minus Pielou's evenness. To measure T cell diversity, the inverse Simpson index was applied to productive templates. T cell density was defined as TCR beta template counts normalized to usable DNA, with usable DNA estimated by amplification and sequencing of housekeeping genes. Two-sided Kruskal-Wallis tests were used to compare TCR metrics across histologic stages. The table comes from immuneACCESS by way of TCRdb, which keeps in-frame sequences with V and J called. Part of the clones is missing from these tables; in studies checked, under half for an unresolved V gene and the rest for unknown reasons. The D gene and trimming were derived from the DNA, and the V and J assignments and clone size from that table. The sample records around 10,000 clones, about 70% of which are singletons. About 30% of the sample rests with the top ten.

The chain joins TRBV30 to TRBJ1-3; no D segment can be confidently identified. Sequencing was done on a sample of FFPE normal lung tissue adjacent to the tumor. The clonotype comes from a person between 55 and 69 years old with lung adenocarcinoma. Some clones in this sample may be carry-over from other donors' samples. CDR3 loop: CAWTSPGSNSGNTIYF. The sequence in DNA is TGTGCCTGGACCTCACCGGGGTCGAACTCTGGAAACACCATATATTTT.